The 32 T cell receptor beta chains below come from one sample, sequenced in a study of T cells in Graves' hyperthyroidism and ophthalmopathy. RNA transcripts yielded amplified TCR beta CDR3 regions. Initially, a first-round RT-PCR of the TCR CDR3 employed the HTBI primer set. TCRdb reprocessed the multiplex PCR reads via MiXCR and lists one record per CDR3 protein. Of roughly 500,000 distinct CDR3 sequences in the sample, approximately 15% were seen once. The material sequenced was blood. The receptor set was obtained from a woman younger than 45 with Graves' hyperthyroidism that later progressed to Graves' ophthalmopathy.

There are many counts of this clonotype. V and J are TRBV27 and TRBJ1-1, with unresolved D. The germline V and J ends were trimmed by 1 base and 0 bases, with 0 bases remaining between them. Germline V lookup: CDR1 MNHEY, CDR2 SMNVEV (reference sequence). The CDR3 length is 12 residues. The CDR3: CASSLLNTEAFF. CDR3 nucleotide sequence: TGTGCCAGCAGTTTATTGAACACTGAAGCTTTCTTT.

This clonotype was observed at least ten times. The chain links TRBV7-2 to TRBJ2-2; D is uncertain. Germline CDR1 reads SGHTA; CDR2 reads FQGNSA. There are 12 residues in the CDR3. V was shortened by 0 bases and J by 8 bases, with 4 bases between the two germline ends. The CDR3 spells CASSLARGELFF. The CDR3 DNA follows: TGTGCCAGCAGCTTAGCTCGGGGGGAGCTGTTTTTT. Full variable domain (outside the CDR3, taken from reference TRBV7-2 and TRBJ2-2): GAGVSQSPSNKVTEKGKDVELRCDPISGHTALYWYRQSLGQGLEFLIYFQGNSAPDKSGLPSDRFSAERTGGSVSTLTIQRTQQEDSAVYLCASSLARGELFFGEGSRLTVL.

This clonotype was seen at least ten times. The chain links TRBV20-1 to TRBJ2-7; 16 bases are a match to TRBD2. This CDR3 has 18 amino acids. The germline V gene has CDR1 DFQATT and CDR2 SNEGSKA (reference sequence). Trimming cost V 4 bases and J 3 bases; bases outside gene matches: 12. In nucleotides, the CDR3 is TGCAGTGCTACAACCGGGACTAGCGGGAGGGCTGGACTCTACGAGCAGTACTTC. It specifies CSATTGTSGRAGLYEQYF.

V and J are TRBV6-1 and TRBJ1-5; D is unresolved. Trimming shortened V by 6 bases and J by 8 bases, and 20 bases separated the two germline ends. Germline CDR1 is MNHNS and CDR2 is SASEGT. This CDR3 comprises 15 residues. In nucleotides, the CDR3 is TGTGCCAGCAGCCCCCCATACCGGCGGACGGAGCCCCAGCATTTT. Its translation is CASSPPYRRTEPQHF.

Ten or more counts support this clonotype. The gene calls are TRBV5-1 and TRBJ2-6, with D maybe TRBD2 (5 bases). This CDR3 has 17 residues. Between the trimmed V and J ends, which lost 1 base and 9 bases, there was a span of 20 bases. Germline V lookup: CDR1 SGHRS, CDR2 YFSETQ. The CDR3 bases are TGCGCCAGCAGCTTGATGGACTCTCTGGCTTCCGGCAACGTCCTGACTTTC. Residues: CASSLMDSLASGNVLTF.

V is TRBV5-4 and J is TRBJ1-1, with a tentative D call TRBD1 (5 bases). Germline-derived CDR1 and CDR2 are SGHNT and YYREEE (reference sequence). The CDR3 consists of 13 residues. Deletions cut 5 bases from V and 5 bases from J, with 13 bases between. CDR3 residues: CASRFDSGTEAFF. CDR3 sequence (DNA): TGTGCCAGCAGATTCGACAGTGGGACTGAAGCTTTCTTT.

This clonotype was detected ten times or more. The chain carries TRBV2 and TRBJ1-6; D unclear. The CDR3 has 13 residues. From germline, CDR1 is SNHLY and CDR2 FYNNEI. The V end lost 6 bases, the J end lost 10 bases, and 13 bases lay between the germline ends. DNA for the CDR3: TGTGCCAGCAGCGGCAGCGCTAAGTCACCCCTCCACTTT. Translation: CASSGSAKSPLHF.

This clonotype was seen at least ten times. The J gene is TRBJ1-1, the V gene TRBV18; 7 nucleotides match TRBD1. The germline V gene encodes CDR1 KGHSH and CDR2 LQKENI. The ends lost 6 bases at V and 8 bases at J; junction bases unmatched: 12. The CDR3 is 14 amino acids. The CDR3 protein is CASSLVQGDLEAFF. CDR3 nucleotides: TGTGCCAGCTCGCTAGTTCAGGGGGACTTAGAAGCTTTCTTT.

This clonotype was recorded many times. The CDR3 sequence is CASSLMSGMNTEAFF. The DNA for the CDR3 is TGTGCCAGCAGCCTGATGTCGGGGATGAACACTGAAGCTTTCTTT. The chain carries TRBV3-1 and TRBJ1-1; D gene ambiguous. The germline gives CDR1 LGHDT, CDR2 YNNKEL (reference sequence). The CDR3 sequence is 15 residues long. V shed 4 bases and J shed 0 bases, with 12 bases lying between them. Based on the CDR3 plus reference TRBV3-1 and TRBJ1-1, the full variable domain is DTAVSQTPKYLVTQMGNDKSIKCEQNLGHDTMYWYKQDSKKFLKIMFSYNNKELIINETVPNRFSPKSPDKAHLNLHINSLELGDSAVYFCASSLMSGMNTEAFFGQGTRLTVV.

This clonotype was found a few times. The chain joins TRBV7-8 to TRBJ2-1, with 7 bases aligning to TRBD2. Germline trimming cut 0 bases from V and 12 bases from J; bases unmatched to any gene: 5. The CDR3 extends over 13 amino acids. Germline-derived CDR1 and CDR2 are SGHVS and FQNEAQ. The CDR3 sequence: CASSLALGRAQFF. The CDR3 nucleotides are TGTGCCAGCAGCTTAGCGCTGGGGAGGGCGCAGTTCTTC. The full variable domain, in which reference TRBV7-8 and TRBJ2-1 provide the parts outside the CDR3, is GAGVSQSPRYKVAKRGQDVALRCDPISGHVSLFWYQQALGQGPEFLTYFQNEAQLDKSGLPSDRFFAERPEGSVSTLKIQRTQQEDSAVYLCASSLALGRAQFFGPGTRLTVL.

This clonotype was observed once. The chain uses TRBV6-1 and TRBJ2-1; 12 nucleotides agree with TRBD2. This CDR3 comprises 18 residues. Germline CDR1 reads MNHNS; CDR2 reads SASEGT. Germline trimming cut 6 bases from V and 4 bases from J; bases unmatched to any gene: 13. CDR3 in DNA: TGTGCCAGCAGGGGAGGGATACTAGCGGGGGGAGGATACAATGAGCAGTTCTTC. Residues: CASRGGILAGGGYNEQFF.

On this clonotype itself: This may stem from a read error, because a much larger clone lies one nucleotide away. The CDR3 loop is CASRRSGITYNEQYF. Here the CDR3 DNA reads TGTGCCAGCAGACGTAGCGGGATCACCTACAATGAGCAGTACTTC. V and J are TRBV27 and TRBJ2-1; 8 bases are a match to TRBD2. TRBJ2-7 matches the DNA end more closely, so the J call is doubtful. The CDR3 has 15 amino acids. Per the germline V gene, CDR1 is MNHEY and CDR2 is SMNVEV (reference sequence).

This clonotype was observed a handful of times. V usage is TRBV20-1 and J usage is TRBJ1-4; TRBD1 matches at 7 bases. Germline V gene sequence: CDR1 DFQATT, CDR2 SNEGSKA (reference sequence). This CDR3 is 15 amino acids long. V gave up 0 bases and J gave up 4 bases; unmatched junction bases: 5. CDR3 DNA: TGCAGTGCTAGAGATGCGACAGGGAATAATGAAAAACTGTTTTTT. This encodes CSARDATGNNEKLFF.

The CDR3 DNA is TGTGCCAGTAAGACAAACCAAAACACCGGGGAGCTGTTTTTT. Residues: CASKTNQNTGELFF. The chain combines TRBV19 with TRBJ2-2; D gene uncertain. This CDR3 spans 14 amino acids. V was trimmed by 7 bases and J by 2 bases, leaving 11 bases between them. The germline V gene has CDR1 LNHDA and CDR2 SQIVND (reference sequence).

This clonotype was seen repeatedly, ten times or more. The genes are TRBV20-1 and TRBJ2-5; D is possibly TRBD2 (6 bases). This CDR3 comprises 13 residues. Trimming took 6 bases from V and 0 from J, leaving 11 bases between them. Germline CDR1 is DFQATT and CDR2 is SNEGSKA (reference sequence). The CDR3 DNA follows: TGCAGTGCACGGGGGTCCGACCAAGAGACCCAGTACTTC. It specifies CSARGSDQETQYF.

In its sample, this clonotype was seen many times. The chain's CDR3 is CSARDGGGLGHEQYF. In DNA, the CDR3 is TGCAGTGCTAGAGATGGGGGGGGATTAGGCCACGAGCAGTACTTC. The rearrangement joins TRBV20-1 to TRBJ2-7; 7 bases fit TRBD2. The CDR3 contains 15 residues. V trimming: 0 bases; J trimming: 5 bases; junction bases outside the gene matches: 10. CDR1 is DFQATT, CDR2 SNEGSKA, per germline (reference sequence).

This clonotype was seen at least ten times. The J gene is TRBJ1-2, the V gene TRBV3-1, with TRBD1 matching 9 bases. The V gene end was trimmed by 3 bases and the J gene end by 4 bases; junction bases not matched to a gene: 6. This CDR3 comprises 15 residues. Germline values: CDR1 LGHDT, CDR2 YNNKEL (reference sequence). CDR3 residues: CASSHRTGAGYGYTF. DNA of the CDR3: TGTGCCAGCAGCCATCGGACAGGGGCTGGCTATGGCTACACCTTC.

This clonotype has at least ten counts. The CDR3 bases are TGTGCCAGCAGCGCAAGACATAGCGGGAGGGCTTACAATGAGCAGTTCTTC. The encoded protein is CASSARHSGRAYNEQFF. V is TRBV6-1 and J is TRBJ2-1; TRBD2 aligns across 11 bases. V gave up 6 bases and J gave up 4 bases; unmatched junction bases: 11. Per the germline V gene, CDR1 is MNHNS and CDR2 is SASEGT. This CDR3 region has 17 residues.

This clonotype was found a few times. This chain connects TRBV9 to TRBJ1-4; D is unclear. Trimming cost V 3 bases and J 0 bases, with 9 bases left between them. The CDR3 has 15 amino acids. CDR1 is SGDLS and CDR2 is YYNGEE in the germline V gene. The CDR3 region is CASSGPATTNEKLFF. CDR3 DNA: TGTGCCAGCAGCGGGCCAGCCACAACTAATGAAAAACTGTTTTTT.

This clonotype has just a few counts. J is TRBJ1-2 and V is TRBV24-1, with D unclear. This CDR3 is 13 amino acids long. CDR1 KGHDR and CDR2 SFDVKD come from the germline V gene. Trimming took 6 bases from V and 7 from J, leaving 14 bases between them. CDR3 in amino acids: CATSNPERGGYTF. As DNA, the CDR3 is TGTGCCACCAGTAATCCAGAGCGGGGTGGCTACACCTTC.

The table lists this clonotype with a few counts. The chain has TRBV15 and TRBJ2-1, with 7 bases that match TRBD2. The germline V gene encodes CDR1 LNHNV and CDR2 YYDKDF (reference sequence). This CDR3 has 21 residues. V lost 0 bases, J lost 6 bases, and 23 bases stayed unmatched. The CDR3 sequence: CATSREEVGDYLRSIVNEQFF. CDR3 coding DNA: TGTGCCACCAGCAGAGAAGAAGTAGGGGACTACCTCAGGTCGATTGTCAATGAGCAGTTCTTC.

In DNA, the CDR3 is TGTGCCACCAGTGTGAGAGGACTTTCCCAAACCCCCTACAATGAGCAGTTCTTC. Residues: CATSVRGLSQTPYNEQFF. The J gene is TRBJ2-1, the V gene TRBV24-1, with D perhaps matching TRBD2 (5 bases). Between the trimmed V and J ends, which lost 5 bases and 2 bases, there was a span of 21 bases. The CDR3 extends over 18 amino acids. Germline-derived CDR1 and CDR2 are KGHDR and SFDVKD.

The chain couples TRBV5-1 to TRBJ1-2; unclear D gene. Trimming took off 0 bases at V and 1 base at J, with 16 bases between the two ends. The CDR3 totals 17 residues. The germline gives CDR1 SGHRS, CDR2 YFSETQ. The CDR3 loop is CASSLAWLEGNNYGYTF. The CDR3 DNA reads as TGCGCCAGCAGCTTGGCCTGGTTGGAGGGTAATAACTATGGCTACACCTTC.

There are many counts of this clonotype. V is TRBV6-1 and J is TRBJ2-7; D not certain. Trimming left V 8 bases short and J 0 bases short, with 5 bases between. This CDR3 is built from 11 residues. Looked up from germline, CDR1 is MNHNS and CDR2 is SASEGT. The CDR3 bases are TGTGCCAGCGCCCACTCCTACGAGCAGTACTTC. It codes for CASAHSYEQYF.

This clonotype is a singleton in its sample. V gene TRBV6-4 combines with J gene TRBJ1-1; D not resolved. Germline CDR1 is MRHNA and CDR2 is SNTAGT. This CDR3 spans 13 amino acids. V lost 2 bases and J 4 bases, leaving 8 bases between the germline ends. The DNA for the CDR3 is TGTGCCAGCAGTGACACCCCGGGCACTGAAGCTTTCTTT. Translating it yields CASSDTPGTEAFF.

Only a few counts were recorded for this clonotype. The chain employs TRBV15 and TRBJ1-4; D is ambiguous. V lost 0 bases, J lost 8 bases, and 10 bases lay in between. CDR1 and CDR2 from the germline V gene are LNHNV and YYDKDF (reference sequence). CDR3 size: 14 residues. This CDR3 is CATSRDITAEKLFF. The CDR3, as DNA: TGTGCCACCAGCAGAGATATAACAGCGGAAAAACTGTTTTTT.

This clonotype has more than one count but fewer than ten. V gene TRBV29-1 combines with J gene TRBJ2-2, with D tentatively TRBD1 or TRBD2 (5 bases each). This CDR3 has 17 residues. V lost 0 bases, J lost 0 bases, and 14 bases lay in between. Germline CDR1 and CDR2: SQVTM and ANQGSEA. Written as DNA, the CDR3 is TGCAGCGTTGAAGACGGGGACGCGGAGACGAACACCGGGGAGCTGTTTTTT. Amino acids: CSVEDGDAETNTGELFF.

This clonotype has at least ten counts. The chain links TRBV12-3 or TRBV12-4 to TRBJ2-1, with 7 bases fitting TRBD2. The CDR3 is made up of 17 amino acids. V gave up 5 bases and J gave up 0 bases; unmatched junction bases: 10. The CDR3 nucleotides read TGTGCCAGCAGTCCCCTGGGGGGAGGGTCCTCCTACAATGAGCAGTTCTTC. It translates to CASSPLGGGSSYNEQFF.

This clonotype showed up just a few times. The V gene is TRBV30, the J gene TRBJ2-7; TRBD1 aligns across 8 bases. The CDR3 contains 14 residues. The V segment lost 6 bases and the J segment 3 bases; nucleotides outside the gene matches: 10. Germline loops: CDR1 GTSNPN, CDR2 SVGIG (reference sequence). Written as DNA, the CDR3 is TGTGCCTGTGGACAGGGCCGGTCTTTCTACGAGCAGTACTTC. It codes for CACGQGRSFYEQYF.

Only a few counts were recorded for this clonotype. The V gene is TRBV27, the J gene TRBJ2-3, with 13 bases matching TRBD2. CDR1 is MNHEY, CDR2 SMNVEV, per germline (reference sequence). The CDR3 sequence is 23 residues long. Trimming took 6 bases from V and 7 from J; bases not matched to a gene: 31. CDR3 protein: CASRNEWPRTSGSLWGCLNTQYF. The CDR3 region has the DNA TGTGCCAGCAGGAACGAATGGCCCCGGACTAGCGGGAGCCTTTGGGGGTGCTTAAATACGCAGTATTTT.

The V gene is TRBV28, the J gene TRBJ2-1, with 7 bases matching TRBD2. Losses at the gene ends were 6 bases for V and 6 bases for J; bases not matched to a gene: 8. The CDR3 runs 14 residues. Germline V CDR1 and CDR2: MDHEN, SYDVKM. CDR3 nucleotide sequence: TGTGCCAGCAGGACCGGGACTACAATCAATGAGCAGTTCTTC. Amino acid sequence: CASRTGTTINEQFF.

This clonotype has ten or more counts. This sequence joins TRBV5-5 and TRBJ1-1, with D unclear. CDR1 and CDR2 (germline): SGHKS, YYEKEE (reference sequence). V lost 5 bases and J 2 bases, leaving 10 bases between the germline ends. The CDR3 runs to 13 residues. CDR3 sequence reads: CASRFTVNTEAFF. In nucleotides, the CDR3 is TGTGCCAGCAGGTTCACAGTTAACACTGAAGCTTTCTTT.